Listed below are T cell receptor beta chains from one sample, sequenced in a study of cytomegalovirus exposure and HLA in healthy donors. Some clones are missing from TCRdb's copy, which holds only in-frame ones; the method was immunoSEQ multiplex PCR. The repertoire includes fewer than 150,000 clones, 80% of them detected once, and approximately 6.2% sits in the top ten. The sample taken for sequencing was PBMCs. Receptor source: a man in his forties in good health and CMV-seropositive. Each CDR3 is given with its conserved first and last residue. A D gene is named only where the DNA matches it firmly. Some rows mark clone size as missing; the rest say once, few, many or name a class of expanded clone.

D gene | clone size | J gene | V gene | CDR3 protein | CDR3 DNA
- | - | TRBJ2-7 | TRBV7-8 | CASSSGTKETVSYEQYF | TGTGCCAGCAGCTCCGGGACAAAGGAAACAGTCTCCTACGAGCAGTACTTC
TRBD1 | - | TRBJ1-1 | TRBV7-6 | CASSYDRATGNTEAFF | TGTGCCAGCAGCTATGACAGGGCGACGGGGAACACTGAAGCTTTCTTT
TRBD2 | few | TRBJ2-1 | TRBV2 | CASSGLAGNVLEVDEQFF | TGTGCCAGCAGTGGACTAGCGGGAAACGTCCTAGAGGTGGATGAGCAGTTCTTC
TRBD1 | - | TRBJ2-2 | TRBV2 | CASSLGPQGASNTGELFF | TGTGCCAGCAGCTTAGGGCCACAGGGGGCCTCGAACACCGGGGAGCTGTTTTTT
TRBD2 | - | TRBJ2-1 | TRBV7-3 | CASSLSGAGVNNEQFF | TGTGCCAGCAGCCTATCCGGCGCGGGAGTAAACAATGAGCAGTTCTTC
- | - | TRBJ2-7 | TRBV5-1 | CASSLEAGLGEQYF | TGCGCCAGCAGCTTGGAGGCAGGCCTTGGGGAGCAGTACTTC
TRBD1 | - | TRBJ1-3 | TRBV5-4 | CASSTGTGGSTIYF | TGTGCCAGCAGCACCGGGACAGGGGGGAGCACCATATATTTT
TRBD2 | - | TRBJ2-1 | TRBV7-8 | CASSPSAFSGTYNEQFF | TGTGCCAGCAGCCCTAGTGCTTTTAGCGGGACCTACAATGAGCAGTTCTTC
TRBD1 | - | TRBJ1-2 | TRBV5-1 | CASTSEPGRGIYGYTF | TGCGCCAGCACATCCGAACCGGGCAGGGGGATATATGGCTACACCTTC
- | - | TRBJ2-7 | TRBV29-1 | CSVEEGDRSYEQYF | TGCAGCGTTGAAGAGGGAGATAGAAGCTACGAGCAGTACTTC
TRBD1 | - | TRBJ1-2 | TRBV19 | CASSSPPSTGGGSYGYTF | TGTGCCAGTAGTAGCCCTCCTTCAACAGGGGGCGGTAGCTATGGCTACACCTTC
TRBD2 | once | TRBJ2-3 | TRBV29-1 | CSVVPSGSTDTQYF | TGCAGCGTTGTGCCTAGCGGGAGCACAGATACGCAGTATTTT
TRBD1 | - | TRBJ2-7 | TRBV7-9 | CASSVTGGSYEQYF | TGTGCCAGCAGCGTGACAGGGGGCTCCTACGAGCAGTACTTC
TRBD1 | - | TRBJ1-2 | TRBV27 | CASSSPGTGVRGYTF | TGTGCCAGCAGTTCTCCCGGGACAGGGGTTAGAGGCTACACCTTC
- | few | TRBJ1-2 | TRBV5-4 | CASRSGGTDDNGYTF | TGTGCCAGCAGATCTGGGGGGACGGATGACAATGGCTACACCTTC
TRBD2 | - | TRBJ2-1 | TRBV6-6 | CASSTGGSSYNEQFF | TGTGCCAGCAGTACCGGCGGGAGCTCCTACAATGAGCAGTTCTTC
TRBD1 | - | TRBJ2-5 | TRBV19 | CASRPGGAEQETQYF | TGTGCCAGTAGACCAGGGGGCGCGGAACAAGAGACCCAGTACTTC
- | - | TRBJ2-7 | TRBV28 | CASRSSRQLSPNYEQYF | TGTGCCAGCAGATCATCTCGACAGCTATCTCCCAACTACGAGCAGTACTTC
TRBD1 | - | TRBJ1-3 | TRBV28 | CASSLTGTVSGNTIYF | TGTGCCAGCAGTTTGACCGGGACAGTCTCTGGAAACACCATATATTTT
- | - | TRBJ1-2 | TRBV30 | CAWVQAGVYGYTF | TGTGCCTGGGTACAGGCAGGAGTCTATGGCTACACCTTC
- | - | TRBJ1-2 | TRBV7-6 | CASSSRRGGPRSYGYTF | TGTGCCAGCAGCTCCCGACGGGGGGGCCCCCGAAGCTATGGCTACACCTTC
TRBD2 | - | TRBJ2-1 | TRBV4-1 | CASSQEGLAGQFF | TGCGCCAGCAGCCAAGAAGGGCTAGCGGGTCAGTTCTTC
TRBD2 | few | TRBJ2-3 | TRBV7-9 | CASSSGTSGTTSTDTQYF | TGTGCCAGCAGCTCGGGGACTAGCGGAACCACTAGCACAGATACGCAGTATTTT
TRBD1 | - | TRBJ1-1 | TRBV2 | CASSGTGGRAFF | TGTGCCAGCAGTGGGACAGGGGGCAGAGCTTTCTTT
TRBD1 | - | TRBJ2-1 | TRBV5-6 | CASSLESGGGYNEQFF | TGTGCCAGCAGCTTGGAGTCAGGGGGCGGCTACAATGAGCAGTTCTTC
- | - | TRBJ2-7 | TRBV6-5 | CASAYESGSSYEQYF | TGTGCCAGCGCCTATGAATCAGGGTCTTCCTACGAGCAGTACTTC
- | - | TRBJ2-1 | TRBV18 | CASSPSNHVYNEQFF | TGTGCCAGCTCACCCTCTAATCACGTTTACAATGAGCAGTTCTTC
TRBD1 | - | TRBJ1-1 | TRBV7-2 | CASRSRQGRNTEAFF | TGTGCCAGCAGGTCTAGACAGGGACGGAACACTGAAGCTTTCTTT
TRBD1 | - | TRBJ1-1 | TRBV7-9 | CASSQDRGEAFF | TGTGCCAGCAGCCAAGACAGGGGGGAAGCTTTCTTT
TRBD1 | - | TRBJ1-2 | TRBV7-2 | CASSLPYRGQIGYTF | TGTGCCAGCAGCTTACCTTACAGGGGGCAGATTGGCTACACCTTC
- | - | TRBJ1-1 | TRBV19 | CASSIDTGKEGTEAFF | TGTGCCAGTAGTATAGACACAGGGAAGGAAGGCACTGAAGCTTTCTTT
TRBD1 | - | TRBJ1-6 | TRBV7-9 | CASSLGQGLNSPLHF | TGTGCCAGCAGCTTAGGACAGGGACTGAATTCACCCCTCCACTTT